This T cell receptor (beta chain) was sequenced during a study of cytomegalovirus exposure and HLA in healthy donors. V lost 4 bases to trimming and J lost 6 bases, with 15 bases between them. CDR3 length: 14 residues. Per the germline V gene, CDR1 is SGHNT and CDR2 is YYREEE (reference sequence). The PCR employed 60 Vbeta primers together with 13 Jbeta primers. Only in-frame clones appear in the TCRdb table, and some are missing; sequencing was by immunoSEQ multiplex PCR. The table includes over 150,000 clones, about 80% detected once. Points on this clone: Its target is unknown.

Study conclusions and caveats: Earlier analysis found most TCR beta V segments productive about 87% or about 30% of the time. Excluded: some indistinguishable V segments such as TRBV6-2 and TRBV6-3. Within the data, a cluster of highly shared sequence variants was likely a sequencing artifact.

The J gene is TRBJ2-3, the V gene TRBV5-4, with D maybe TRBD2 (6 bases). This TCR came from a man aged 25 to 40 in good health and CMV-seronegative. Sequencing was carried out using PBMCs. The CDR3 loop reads CASSHLARADTQYF. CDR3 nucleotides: TGTGCCAGCAGCCATCTAGCGAGGGCGGATACGCAGTATTTT. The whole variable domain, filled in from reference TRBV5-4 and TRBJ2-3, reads ETGVTQSPTHLIKTRGQQVTLRCSSQSGHNTVSWYQQALGQGPQFIFQYYREEENGRGNFPPRFSGLQFPNYSSELNVNALELDDSALYLCASSHLARADTQYFGPGTRLTVL.